This is a list of T cell receptor beta chains from one sample in a study of beta chain features in type 1 diabetes. Only in-frame clones appear in the TCRdb table, and some are missing; sequencing was by immunoSEQ multiplex PCR. The repertoire holds around 160,000 clones, with roughly 9% as singletons. Sequenced material: central memory CD4+ T cells from blood. The receptors derive from a woman aged 25 to 39 with type 1 diabetes. Each CDR3 is given with its conserved first and last residue. The D gene is left open where the match is weak. A clone size is listed for some rows: how often the clone was seen (once, few, many), or a class if it is expanded.

D gene: TRBD2
V gene: TRBV4-2
J gene: TRBJ2-3
clone size: few
CDR3 protein: CASSRVAGVLDTQYF
CDR3 DNA: TGTGCCAGCAGCCGGGTAGCGGGAGTCTTAGATACGCAGTATTTT

D gene: NA
V gene: TRBV15
J gene: TRBJ2-7
clone size: NA
CDR3 protein: CATSRLQGIIEQYF
CDR3 DNA: TGTGCCACCAGCAGGTTACAGGGAATCATCGAGCAGTACTTC

D gene: NA
V gene: TRBV28
J gene: TRBJ1-1
clone size: NA
CDR3 protein: CASSFRGSEAFF
CDR3 DNA: TGTGCCAGCAGTTTTAGGGGCTCTGAAGCTTTCTTT

D gene: NA
V gene: TRBV29-1
J gene: TRBJ2-3
clone size: NA
CDR3 protein: CSGTRGGGTDTQYF
CDR3 DNA: TGCAGCGGGACTAGGGGGGGAGGCACAGATACGCAGTATTTT

D gene: NA
V gene: TRBV28
J gene: TRBJ2-1
clone size: NA
CDR3 protein: CASSWSNEQFF
CDR3 DNA: TGTGCCAGCAGTTGGAGCAATGAGCAGTTCTTC

D gene: TRBD2
V gene: TRBV10-3
J gene: TRBJ2-2
clone size: few
CDR3 protein: CAISQTSGRAANTGELFF
CDR3 DNA: TGTGCCATCAGTCAGACTAGCGGGAGGGCCGCGAACACCGGGGAGCTGTTTTTT

D gene: TRBD1
V gene: TRBV11-3
J gene: TRBJ2-6
clone size: NA
CDR3 protein: CASSPSRDRYSGANVLTF
CDR3 DNA: TGTGCCAGCAGTCCATCACGGGACAGATACTCTGGGGCCAACGTCCTGACTTTC

D gene: NA
V gene: TRBV11-3
J gene: TRBJ2-3
clone size: few
CDR3 protein: CASRRDTDTQYF
CDR3 DNA: TGTGCCAGCAGGCGGGACACAGATACGCAGTATTTT

D gene: NA
V gene: TRBV12-5
J gene: TRBJ1-5
clone size: NA
CDR3 protein: CASGRVGSNQPQHF
CDR3 DNA: TGTGCTAGTGGGAGGGTTGGGAGCAATCAGCCCCAGCATTTT

D gene: TRBD1
V gene: TRBV11-3
J gene: TRBJ1-2
clone size: NA
CDR3 protein: CASSPGQGYGYTF
CDR3 DNA: TGTGCCAGCAGCCCGGGACAGGGCTATGGCTACACCTTC

D gene: NA
V gene: TRBV29-1
J gene: TRBJ2-2
clone size: few
CDR3 protein: CSAQPGQNTGELFF
CDR3 DNA: TGCAGCGCCCAACCGGGACAGAACACCGGGGAGCTGTTTTTT

D gene: TRBD1
V gene: TRBV7-2
J gene: TRBJ2-7
clone size: few
CDR3 protein: CASSLGSGTGRLEYF
CDR3 DNA: TGTGCCAGCAGCTTAGGGTCCGGGACAGGGAGGTTGGAGTACTTC

D gene: TRBD2
V gene: TRBV7-9
J gene: TRBJ2-1
clone size: few
CDR3 protein: CASSFNLAGYNEQFF
CDR3 DNA: TGTGCCAGCAGCTTTAACCTAGCGGGATACAATGAGCAGTTCTTC

D gene: TRBD1
V gene: TRBV5-1
J gene: TRBJ2-3
clone size: few
CDR3 protein: CASSTGQPTDTQYF
CDR3 DNA: TGCGCCAGCAGCACGGGACAGCCCACAGATACGCAGTATTTT

D gene: NA
V gene: TRBV19
J gene: TRBJ2-5
clone size: few
CDR3 protein: CASSIQIQETQYF
CDR3 DNA: TGTGCCAGTAGTATACAGATCCAAGAGACCCAGTACTTC

D gene: NA
V gene: TRBV7-2
J gene: TRBJ2-5
clone size: few
CDR3 protein: CASAALGTQYF
CDR3 DNA: TGTGCCTCCGCGGCTCTAGGGACCCAGTACTTC

D gene: TRBD2
V gene: TRBV13
J gene: TRBJ2-3
clone size: NA
CDR3 protein: CASRGLAGNTDTQYF
CDR3 DNA: TGTGCCAGCAGGGGACTAGCGGGGAACACAGATACGCAGTATTTT

D gene: NA
V gene: TRBV18
J gene: TRBJ1-5
clone size: few
CDR3 protein: CASSPRQDQPQHF
CDR3 DNA: TGTGCCAGCTCACCCCGACAGGATCAGCCCCAGCATTTT

D gene: NA
V gene: TRBV7-2
J gene: TRBJ2-1
clone size: NA
CDR3 protein: CASSPGHSYNEQFF
CDR3 DNA: TGTGCCAGCAGCCCCGGACACTCCTACAATGAGCAGTTCTTC

D gene: NA
V gene: TRBV30
J gene: TRBJ1-1
clone size: NA
CDR3 protein: CAWSGGGGTEAFF
CDR3 DNA: TGTGCCTGGAGCGGGGGAGGAGGCACTGAAGCTTTCTTT

D gene: TRBD2
V gene: TRBV11-2
J gene: TRBJ2-3
clone size: few
CDR3 protein: CASSPGLAGINTQYF
CDR3 DNA: TGTGCCAGCAGCCCGGGACTAGCGGGAATCAATACGCAGTATTTT

D gene: TRBD1
V gene: TRBV29-1
J gene: TRBJ1-1
clone size: NA
CDR3 protein: CSVGQGASNTEAFF
CDR3 DNA: TGCAGCGTCGGACAGGGGGCCTCGAACACTGAAGCTTTCTTT

D gene: NA
V gene: TRBV15
J gene: TRBJ2-5
clone size: NA
CDR3 protein: CATSTQGGGPGETQYF
CDR3 DNA: TGTGCCACCAGCACACAGGGAGGGGGACCTGGAGAGACCCAGTACTTC

D gene: NA
V gene: TRBV18
J gene: TRBJ2-7
clone size: NA
CDR3 protein: CASSPFSQSSYEQYF
CDR3 DNA: TGTGCCAGCTCACCCTTTTCACAGTCCTCCTACGAGCAGTACTTC

D gene: TRBD1
V gene: TRBV7-2
J gene: TRBJ1-2
clone size: NA
CDR3 protein: CASSLDGTGNYGYTF
CDR3 DNA: TGTGCCAGCAGCTTAGATGGGACAGGGAACTATGGCTACACCTTC

D gene: TRBD2
V gene: TRBV5-1
J gene: TRBJ2-1
clone size: NA
CDR3 protein: CASSLGGSSGGNEQFF
CDR3 DNA: TGCGCCAGCAGCTTGGGTGGATCTAGCGGGGGGAATGAGCAGTTCTTC

D gene: NA
V gene: TRBV19
J gene: TRBJ2-2
clone size: few
CDR3 protein: CASRPPLAGTTGELFF
CDR3 DNA: TGTGCCAGTAGACCTCCCCTCGCGGGCACCACCGGGGAGCTGTTTTTT

D gene: NA
V gene: TRBV9
J gene: TRBJ1-5
clone size: few
CDR3 protein: CASSPGLERGYQPQHF
CDR3 DNA: TGTGCCAGCAGCCCAGGACTAGAAAGGGGATATCAGCCCCAGCATTTT

D gene: NA
V gene: TRBV5-1
J gene: TRBJ2-7
clone size: NA
CDR3 protein: CASSSSVSYEQYF
CDR3 DNA: TGCGCCAGCAGCTCGTCAGTCTCCTACGAGCAGTACTTC

D gene: NA
V gene: TRBV18
J gene: TRBJ2-1
clone size: NA
CDR3 protein: CASSPYTERSEQFF
CDR3 DNA: TGTGCCAGCTCACCATATACGGAGCGGAGTGAGCAGTTCTTC

D gene: TRBD1
V gene: TRBV5-8
J gene: TRBJ1-4
clone size: NA
CDR3 protein: CASSAGTGVNGEKLFF
CDR3 DNA: TGTGCCAGCAGCGCCGGGACAGGGGTTAACGGTGAAAAACTGTTTTTT

D gene: TRBD1
V gene: TRBV27
J gene: TRBJ1-1
clone size: few
CDR3 protein: CASSSPDRGTEAFF
CDR3 DNA: TGTGCCAGCAGTTCTCCCGACAGGGGAACTGAAGCTTTCTTT